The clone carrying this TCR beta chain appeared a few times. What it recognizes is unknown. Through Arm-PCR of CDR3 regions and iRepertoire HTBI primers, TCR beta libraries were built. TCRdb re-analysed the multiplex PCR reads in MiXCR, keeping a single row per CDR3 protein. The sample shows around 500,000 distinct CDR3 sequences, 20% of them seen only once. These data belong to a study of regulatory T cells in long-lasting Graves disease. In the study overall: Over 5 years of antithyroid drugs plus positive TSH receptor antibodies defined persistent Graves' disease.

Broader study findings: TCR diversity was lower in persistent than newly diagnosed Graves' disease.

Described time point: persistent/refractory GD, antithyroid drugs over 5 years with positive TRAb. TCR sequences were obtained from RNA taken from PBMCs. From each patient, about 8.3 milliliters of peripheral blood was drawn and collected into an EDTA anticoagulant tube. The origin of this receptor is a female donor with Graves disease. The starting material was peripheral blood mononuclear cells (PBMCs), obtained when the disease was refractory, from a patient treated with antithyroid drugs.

The DNA for the CDR3 is TGCAGCGTTAAGACAGGGCTGAACACTGAAGCTTTCTTT. Its protein product is CSVKTGLNTEAFF. The rearrangement joins TRBV29-1 to TRBJ1-1; 7 bases match TRBD1. In germline, CDR1 is SQVTM, CDR2 ANQGSEA. This CDR3 comprises 13 residues. V trimming: 5 bases; J trimming: 0 bases; junction bases outside the gene matches: 3.